The next 17 T cell receptor beta chains were all read from a single sample in a study of shared clonotypes between healthy human individuals. Profiling relied on immunoSEQ multiplex PCR, and the TCRdb table lists in-frame clones only, not all of them. The sample carries about 2.4 million clones, over 85% recorded once. Sequences were obtained from naive CD4+ T cells from PBMCs. Subset given: CD45RA+ positively selected. The receptors stem from a man aged 18 to 29 in good health. Some clones in this sample may be carry-over from other donors' samples.

V is TRBV7-6 and J is TRBJ2-5, with TRBD2 as a possible D gene (7 bases). V was shortened by 7 bases and J by 2 bases, with 17 bases between the two germline ends. The CDR3 covers 15 residues. Germline V gene sequence: CDR1 SGHVS, CDR2 FNYEAQ. CDR3 amino acids: CASTPAGALQETQYF. CDR3 bases: TGTGCCAGCACCCCGGCGGGGGCATTGCAAGAGACCCAGTACTTC.

V and J are TRBV2 and TRBJ1-1, with TRBD1 identical over 10 bases. Germline CDR1 SNHLY, CDR2 FYNNEI. CDR3 length: 15 residues. With 0 bases clipped from V and 4 bases from J, the junction kept 2 bases outside the gene matches. The CDR3 spells CASSEADRGVTEAFF. The CDR3 DNA is TGTGCCAGCAGTGAAGCGGACAGGGGGGTCACTGAAGCTTTCTTT.

The chain combines TRBV2 with TRBJ1-5, with unresolved D. The CDR3 covers 14 residues. Germline CDR1 and CDR2: SNHLY and FYNNEI. V was pared by 4 bases and J by 4 bases, with 11 bases between. The CDR3 reads CASSAREQNQPQHF. The CDR3 DNA reads as TGTGCCAGCAGTGCCCGGGAGCAAAATCAGCCCCAGCATTTT.

Concerning this clone itself: Within the sample, other DNA sequences also encode this same CDR3. The V call is TRBV11-3, the J call TRBJ2-7; 11 nucleotides match TRBD1. J gave up 3 bases and V 1 base, and 2 bases lay outside the gene matches. The CDR3 runs 15 residues. Germline V gene data show CDR1 as SGHNT and CDR2 as YENEEA. The CDR3 DNA is TGTGCCAGCAGCTTAGCCGGGACAGGGGGCTACGAGCAGTACTTC. Amino acids: CASSLAGTGGYEQYF.

The rearrangement joins TRBV28 to TRBJ1-1, with D hard to call. Between the trimmed V and J ends, which lost 4 bases and 4 bases, there was a span of 10 bases. The CDR3 has 13 amino acids. The germline CDR1 and CDR2 sequences are MDHEN and SYDVKM. The CDR3 nucleotides read TGTGCCAGCAGTTCCCCGACCTTCACTGAAGCTTTCTTT. It yields the protein CASSSPTFTEAFF.

V is TRBV6-5 and J is TRBJ2-7; no definite D call. There are 13 residues in the CDR3. In germline, CDR1 is MNHEY, CDR2 SVGAGI. Trimming cost V 6 bases and J 2 bases, with 11 bases left between them. The CDR3 here is CASRVPRTYEQYF. CDR3 nucleotide sequence: TGTGCCAGCAGGGTACCGCGGACCTACGAGCAGTACTTC.

The DNA for the CDR3 is TGTGCCAGCAGCCAATTACAGGGGTCCTATGGCTACACCTTC. Encoded protein: CASSQLQGSYGYTF. The chain has TRBV4-2 and TRBJ1-2; TRBD1 matches 7 bases. Germline V gives CDR1 LGHNA, CDR2 YNFKEQ. The CDR3 has 14 residues. V shed 2 bases and J 4 bases; nucleotides not matched to a gene: 4.

This clone was detected only once. The rearrangement links TRBV2 to TRBJ2-7; 9 bases fit TRBD1. J lost 0 bases, V lost 6 bases, and 3 bases had no gene match. The CDR3 is 14 residues long. Germline assignment: CDR1 SNHLY and CDR2 FYNNEI. CDR3 bases: TGTGCCAGCAGGGGACAGGGAATCTCCTACGAGCAGTACTTC. It codes for CASRGQGISYEQYF.

The J gene is TRBJ1-1, the V gene TRBV18; 7 bases are shared with TRBD1. This CDR3 is 15 amino acids long. Germline V CDR1 and CDR2: KGHSH, LQKENI. The trim removed 0 bases at V and 3 bases at J, leaving 4 bases unmatched. The CDR3 coding sequence is TGTGCCAGCTCACCACCGCAGGGGGTCCACACTGAAGCTTTCTTT. This sequence encodes CASSPPQGVHTEAFF.

For the CDR3, the DNA is TGCGCCAGCAGCCGGCAGGTATTCACCGGGGACTACGAGCAGTACTTC. This translates into CASSRQVFTGDYEQYF. The chain recombines TRBV4-1 with TRBJ2-7; D is perhaps TRBD2 (5 bases). Per the germline V gene, CDR1 is MGHRA and CDR2 is YSYEKL. The CDR3 is made up of 16 amino acids. V lost 4 bases to trimming and J lost 3 bases, with 19 bases between them.

The chain uses TRBV7-3 and TRBJ1-2; D is uncertain. This CDR3 spans 15 amino acids. Trimming took 1 base from V and 1 from J, leaving 10 bases between them. Germline CDR1 reads SGHTA; CDR2 reads FQGTGA. DNA for the CDR3: TGTGCCAGCAGCTTAAGGTCTCAGTTTAACTATGGCTACACCTTC. It encodes CASSLRSQFNYGYTF.

The chain uses TRBV2 and TRBJ2-1, with D maybe TRBD2 (6 bases). Germline V gene lookup returns CDR1 SNHLY and CDR2 FYNNEI. Trimming took 6 bases from V and 0 from J, leaving 12 bases between them. The CDR3 covers 15 residues. The CDR3 nucleotides are TGTGCCAGCAGCAGCCGGGGGAGCTCCTACAATGAGCAGTTCTTC. Translating it yields CASSSRGSSYNEQFF.

This clone has a single count. The rearrangement uses TRBV30 and TRBJ1-5; maybe TRBD1 (5 bases). The CDR3 contains 14 residues. CDR1 GTSNPN and CDR2 SVGIG come from the germline V gene (reference sequence). Trimming pared 0 bases from V and 6 bases from J, leaving 12 bases between. The chain's CDR3 is CAWSVQTVGQPQHF. The CDR3 coding sequence is TGTGCCTGGAGTGTACAGACAGTTGGTCAGCCCCAGCATTTT.

The chain recombines TRBV5-1 with TRBJ1-2; D might be TRBD1 (5 bases). This CDR3 is built from 15 residues. V lost 2 bases and J lost 1, with 12 bases in between. Germline assignment: CDR1 SGHRS and CDR2 YFSETQ. This CDR3 is CASSLTRTLNYGYTF. The CDR3 DNA sequence: TGCGCCAGCAGCTTAACCCGGACACTTAACTATGGCTACACCTTC. The variable domain in full, with the rest retrieved from reference TRBV5-1 and TRBJ1-2, is KAGVTQTPRYLIKTRGQQVTLSCSPISGHRSVSWYQQTPGQGLQFLFEYFSETQRNKGNFPGRFSGRQFSNSRSEMNVSTLELGDSALYLCASSLTRTLNYGYTFGSGTRLTVV.

The chain recombines TRBV4-2 with TRBJ2-1; no reliable D call. Germline V CDR1 and CDR2: LGHNA, YNFKEQ. This CDR3 is built from 13 residues. The ends were cut back, 4 bases at V and 3 bases at J, with 7 bases in the middle. The CDR3 sequence: CASSPEYYNEQFF. CDR3 in DNA: TGTGCCAGCAGCCCGGAGTACTACAATGAGCAGTTCTTC.

CDR3 protein: CASSEGLAGSNEQFF. In nucleotides, the CDR3 is TGTGCCAGCAGTGAAGGGCTAGCGGGATCGAATGAGCAGTTCTTC. V gene TRBV6-1 combines with J gene TRBJ2-1, with 9 bases fitting TRBD2. The CDR3 totals 15 residues. After removal of 1 base from V and 7 bases from J, the junction contained 5 bases not matched to a gene. Germline-derived CDR1 and CDR2 are MNHNS and SASEGT.

DNA for the CDR3: TGTGCCAGCAGTGAAAGACTAGCGGGGTTAGCCAAAAACATTCAGTACTTC. It translates to CASSERLAGLAKNIQYF. The chain is built from TRBV6-1 and TRBJ2-4; 11 nucleotides align to TRBD2. CDR1 and CDR2 (germline): MNHNS, SASEGT. V lost 2 bases to trimming and J lost 0 bases; unmatched junction nucleotides: 3. CDR3 length equals 17 residues.